The 12 T cell receptor beta chains reported below all come from one sample, sequenced in a study of CD8 T cells in ankylosing spondylitis. Study findings and constraints: A TCR beta motif of eight highly homologous variants appeared characteristic of ankylosing spondylitis blood.

These receptors lack a known antigen. TCRdb reanalysed the 5' RACE reads using MiXCR and keeps one entry per CDR3 protein. The table lists more than 650,000 distinct CDR3 sequences, over 9.5% of them singletons, with approximately 0.46% in the top ten. Sequencing was carried out using blood, either unsorted or a sorted T cell fraction (not recorded which). The receptors were gathered from a male donor with ankylosing spondylitis.

This clonotype has a count of ten or more. J is TRBJ2-1 and V is TRBV29-1; unclear D gene. V was cut by 6 bases and J by 10 bases, with 7 bases left in between. This CDR3 is 9 amino acids long. Germline V gene data show CDR1 as SQVTM and CDR2 as ANQGSEA. The CDR3 DNA follows: TGCAGCGTGTCCCCGGAGCAGTTCTTC. Protein sequence: CSVSPEQFF.

This clonotype was observed many times. The V call is TRBV7-9, the J call TRBJ2-1; D ambiguous. The CDR3 runs to 12 residues. The germline gives CDR1 SEHNR, CDR2 FQNEAQ (reference sequence). V gave up 0 bases and J gave up 6 bases, with 3 bases separating them. CDR3 nucleotide sequence: TGTGCCAGCAGCTTAGCGTCCAATGAGCAGTTCTTC. Its translation: CASSLASNEQFF.

J is TRBJ2-1 and V is TRBV20-1, with 9 bases lining up with TRBD1. With 6 bases clipped from V and 0 bases from J, the junction kept 15 bases outside the gene matches. CDR3 length: 18 residues. CDR1 is DFQATT, CDR2 SNEGSKA, per germline (reference sequence). Written as DNA, the CDR3 is TGCAGTGCGGTGGGACAGGGTCGAACCGTGAGCTCCTACAATGAGCAGTTCTTC. It encodes CSAVGQGRTVSSYNEQFF.

This clonotype was counted only a few times. The J gene is TRBJ1-2, the V gene TRBV13, with D possibly TRBD1 on 5 matching bases. Germline V gene data show CDR1 as PRHDT and CDR2 as FYEKMQ (reference sequence). The CDR3 runs 13 residues. V lost 6 bases and J lost 3, with 11 bases in between. In DNA, the CDR3 is TGTGCCAGCAGGGGAGGGACGGACTATGGCTACACCTTC. It specifies CASRGGTDYGYTF.

The chain combines TRBV20-1 with TRBJ1-1; 8 nucleotides match TRBD1. Germline V gene lookup returns CDR1 DFQATT and CDR2 SNEGSKA (reference sequence). J was trimmed by 5 bases and V by 3 bases; bases with no gene match: 5. This CDR3 has 13 residues. CDR3 sequence: CSASRTGGTEAFF. CDR3 sequence (DNA): TGCAGTGCTAGCCGCACAGGGGGTACTGAAGCTTTCTTT.

This clonotype was found many times. This chain links TRBV3-1 with TRBJ2-1; D not resolved. Germline CDR1 reads LGHDT; CDR2 reads YNNKEL (reference sequence). This CDR3 comprises 11 residues. V was pared by 7 bases and J by 9 bases, with 10 bases between. The CDR3 nucleotides read TGTGCCAGCACCCGTTTCGGTGAGCAGTTCTTC. This codes for CASTRFGEQFF.

The rearrangement joins TRBV5-4 to TRBJ2-5; 9 bases map to TRBD2. The V gene end was trimmed by 3 bases and the J gene end by 5 bases; junction bases not matched to a gene: 14. Germline V gives CDR1 SGHNT, CDR2 YYREEE (reference sequence). CDR3 size: 17 residues. CDR3 sequence reads: CASSYHGTSSGRETQYF. The CDR3 coding sequence is TGTGCCAGCAGCTACCATGGGACTAGCAGCGGAAGGGAGACCCAGTACTTC.

V is TRBV28 and J is TRBJ1-5; D is unclear. The CDR3 runs to 13 residues. The V gene lost 3 bases and the J gene lost 6 bases, with 9 bases spanning the gap. Germline V gene sequence: CDR1 MDHEN, CDR2 SYDVKM. The CDR3 here is CASSLDFGQPQHF. As DNA, the CDR3 is TGTGCCAGCAGTTTGGATTTCGGTCAGCCCCAGCATTTT.

At least ten counts were recorded for this clonotype. J is TRBJ2-2 and V is TRBV7-2; weak D call: TRBD1 (5 bases). The CDR3 has 15 amino acids. Germline CDR1 reads SGHTA; CDR2 reads FQGNSA. With 1 base removed from V and 3 bases from J, the gap between germline ends came to 9 bases. CDR3 sequence reads: CASSLGGADTGELFF. The CDR3 region has the DNA TGTGCCAGCAGCTTAGGTGGGGCGGACACCGGGGAGCTGTTTTTT.

This clonotype was recorded many times. V and J are TRBV15 and TRBJ2-7; the D gene is possibly TRBD1 (6 bases). Germline V gene data show CDR1 as LNHNV and CDR2 as YYDKDF (reference sequence). CDR3 size: 14 residues. V was clipped by 0 bases and J by 3 bases, with 9 bases between them. CDR3 loop: CATSRDPDSYEQYF. In DNA, the CDR3 is TGTGCCACCAGCAGAGATCCGGACAGCTACGAGCAGTACTTC. The full variable domain, in which reference TRBV15 and TRBJ2-7 provide the parts outside the CDR3, is DAMVIQNPRYQVTQFGKPVTLSCSQTLNHNVMYWYQQKSSQAPKLLFHYYDKDFNNEADTPDNFQSRRPNTSFCFLDIRSPGLGDTAMYLCATSRDPDSYEQYFGPGTRLTVT.

This rearrangement joins TRBV19 to TRBJ2-5; 7 bases are shared with TRBD2. J gave up 4 bases and V 6 bases, and 5 bases lay outside the gene matches. Germline values: CDR1 LNHDA, CDR2 SQIVND (reference sequence). The CDR3 is 13 amino acids. The DNA of the CDR3 is TGTGCCAGTAGGTCATCTAGCGGAGAGACCCAGTACTTC. Its translation is CASRSSSGETQYF.

This clonotype was detected only once. Here the CDR3 DNA reads TGTGCCAGCTCACCAGACAGGAACCATGGCTACACCTTC. This codes for CASSPDRNHGYTF. The rearrangement uses TRBV18 and TRBJ1-2, with a tentative D call TRBD1 (6 bases). This CDR3 has 13 residues. V was pared by 2 bases and J by 6 bases, with 10 bases between. Germline CDR1 and CDR2: KGHSH and LQKENI.